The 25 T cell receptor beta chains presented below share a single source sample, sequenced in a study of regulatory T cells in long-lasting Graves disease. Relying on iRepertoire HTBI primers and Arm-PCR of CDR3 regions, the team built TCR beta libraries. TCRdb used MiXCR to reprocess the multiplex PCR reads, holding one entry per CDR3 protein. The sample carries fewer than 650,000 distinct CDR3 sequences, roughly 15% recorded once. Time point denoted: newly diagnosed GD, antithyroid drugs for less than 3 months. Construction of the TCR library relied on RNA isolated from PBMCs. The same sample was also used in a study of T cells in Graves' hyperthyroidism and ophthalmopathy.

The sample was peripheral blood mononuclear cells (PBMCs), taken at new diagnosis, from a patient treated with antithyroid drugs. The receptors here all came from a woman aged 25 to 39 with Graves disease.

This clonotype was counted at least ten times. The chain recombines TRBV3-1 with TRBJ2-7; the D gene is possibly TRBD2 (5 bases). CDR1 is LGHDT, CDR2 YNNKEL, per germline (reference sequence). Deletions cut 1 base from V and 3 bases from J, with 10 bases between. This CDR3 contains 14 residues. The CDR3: CASSQGAGGYEQYF. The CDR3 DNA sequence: TGTGCCAGCAGCCAAGGGGCAGGAGGCTACGAGCAGTACTTC.

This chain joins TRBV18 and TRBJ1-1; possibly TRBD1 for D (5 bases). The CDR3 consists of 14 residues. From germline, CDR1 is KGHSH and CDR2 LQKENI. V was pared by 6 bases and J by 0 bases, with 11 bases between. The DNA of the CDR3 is TGTGCCAGCTCCGAGACAGAAATGAACACTGAAGCTTTCTTT. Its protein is CASSETEMNTEAFF.

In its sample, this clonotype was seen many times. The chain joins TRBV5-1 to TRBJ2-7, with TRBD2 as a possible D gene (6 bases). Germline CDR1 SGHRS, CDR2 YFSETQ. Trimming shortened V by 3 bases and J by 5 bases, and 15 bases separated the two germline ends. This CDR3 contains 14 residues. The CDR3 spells CASSSGVVIDEQYF. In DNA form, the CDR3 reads TGCGCCAGCAGCTCGGGAGTGGTGATCGACGAGCAGTACTTC.

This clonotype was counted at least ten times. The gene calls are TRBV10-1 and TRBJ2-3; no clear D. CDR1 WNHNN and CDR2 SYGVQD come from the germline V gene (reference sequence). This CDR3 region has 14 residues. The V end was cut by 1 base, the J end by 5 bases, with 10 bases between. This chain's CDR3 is CASSEFNVRDTQYF. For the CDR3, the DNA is TGCGCCAGCAGTGAGTTTAACGTCAGAGATACGCAGTATTTT.

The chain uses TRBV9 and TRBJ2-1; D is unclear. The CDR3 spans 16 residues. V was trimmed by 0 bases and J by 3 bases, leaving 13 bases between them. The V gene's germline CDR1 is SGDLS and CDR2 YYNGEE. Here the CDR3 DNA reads TGTGCCAGCAGCGTAGACGAGGCCGCCCTCTACAATGAGCAGTTCTTC. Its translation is CASSVDEAALYNEQFF.

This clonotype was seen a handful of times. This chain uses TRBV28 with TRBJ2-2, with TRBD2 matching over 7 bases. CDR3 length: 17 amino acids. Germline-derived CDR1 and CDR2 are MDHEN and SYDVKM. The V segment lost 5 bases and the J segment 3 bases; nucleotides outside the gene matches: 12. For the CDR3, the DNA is TGTGCCAGCAGTCCGTTCGGCGGGAGTGGGGACACCGGGGAGCTGTTTTTT. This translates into CASSPFGGSGDTGELFF.

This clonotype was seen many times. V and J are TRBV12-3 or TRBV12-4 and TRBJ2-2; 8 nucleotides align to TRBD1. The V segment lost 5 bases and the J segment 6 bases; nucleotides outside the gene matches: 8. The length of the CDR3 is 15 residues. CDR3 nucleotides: TGTGCCAGCAGTGGACAGGGCAGGGGCGCCGGGGAGCTGTTTTTT. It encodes CASSGQGRGAGELFF.

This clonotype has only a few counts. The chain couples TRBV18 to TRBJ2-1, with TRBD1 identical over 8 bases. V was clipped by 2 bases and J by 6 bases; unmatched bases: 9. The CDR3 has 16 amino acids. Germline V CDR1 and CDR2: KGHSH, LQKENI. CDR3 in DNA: TGTGCCAGCTCACCAAATTGGCAGGGGGCTTCCAATGAGCAGTTCTTC. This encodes CASSPNWQGASNEQFF.

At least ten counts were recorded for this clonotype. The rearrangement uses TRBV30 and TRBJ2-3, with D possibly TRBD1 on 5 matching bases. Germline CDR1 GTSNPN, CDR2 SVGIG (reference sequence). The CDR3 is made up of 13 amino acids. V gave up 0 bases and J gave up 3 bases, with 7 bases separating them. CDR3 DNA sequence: TGTGCCTGGAGTGTAACAGGAACAGATACGCAGTATTTT. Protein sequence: CAWSVTGTDTQYF.

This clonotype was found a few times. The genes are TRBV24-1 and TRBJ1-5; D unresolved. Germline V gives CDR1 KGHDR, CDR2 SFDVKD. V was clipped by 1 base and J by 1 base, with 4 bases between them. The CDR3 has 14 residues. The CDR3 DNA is TGTGCCACCAGTGATTTATCCAGCAATCAGCCCCAGCATTTT. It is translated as CATSDLSSNQPQHF.

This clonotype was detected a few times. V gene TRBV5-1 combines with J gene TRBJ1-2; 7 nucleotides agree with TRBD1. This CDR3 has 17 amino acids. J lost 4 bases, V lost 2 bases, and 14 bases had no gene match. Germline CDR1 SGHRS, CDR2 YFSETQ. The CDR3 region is CASSFNPTGEGIYGYTF. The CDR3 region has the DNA TGCGCCAGCAGCTTCAACCCTACAGGGGAGGGGATCTATGGCTACACCTTC. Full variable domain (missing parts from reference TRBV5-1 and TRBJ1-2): KAGVTQTPRYLIKTRGQQVTLSCSPISGHRSVSWYQQTPGQGLQFLFEYFSETQRNKGNFPGRFSGRQFSNSRSEMNVSTLELGDSALYLCASSFNPTGEGIYGYTFGSGTRLTVV.

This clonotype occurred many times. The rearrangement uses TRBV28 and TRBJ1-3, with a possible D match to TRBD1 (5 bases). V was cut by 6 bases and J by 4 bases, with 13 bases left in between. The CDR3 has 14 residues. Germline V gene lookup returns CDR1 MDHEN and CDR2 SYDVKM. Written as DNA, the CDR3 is TGTGCCAGCAGCTTGACAGTTTTCGGAAACACCATATATTTT. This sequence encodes CASSLTVFGNTIYF. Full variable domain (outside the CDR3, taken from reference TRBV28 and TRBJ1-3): DVKVTQSSRYLVKRTGEKVFLECVQDMDHENMFWYRQDPGLGLRLIYFSYDVKMKEKGDIPEGYSVSREKKERFSLILESASTNQTSMYLCASSLTVFGNTIYFGEGSWLTVV.

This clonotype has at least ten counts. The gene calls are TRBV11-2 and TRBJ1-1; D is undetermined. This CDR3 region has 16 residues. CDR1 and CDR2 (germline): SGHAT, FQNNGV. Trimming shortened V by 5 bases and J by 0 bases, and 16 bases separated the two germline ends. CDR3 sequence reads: CASSTSLGLLNTEAFF. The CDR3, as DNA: TGTGCCAGCAGCACAAGTCTGGGCCTCCTGAACACTGAAGCTTTCTTT.

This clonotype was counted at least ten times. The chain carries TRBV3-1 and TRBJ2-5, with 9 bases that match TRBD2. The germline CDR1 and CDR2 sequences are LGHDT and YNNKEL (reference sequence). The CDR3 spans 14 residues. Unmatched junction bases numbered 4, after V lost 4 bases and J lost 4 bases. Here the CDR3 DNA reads TGTGCCAGCAGCCTAGCGGGAGTAGGAGAGACCCAGTACTTC. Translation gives CASSLAGVGETQYF.

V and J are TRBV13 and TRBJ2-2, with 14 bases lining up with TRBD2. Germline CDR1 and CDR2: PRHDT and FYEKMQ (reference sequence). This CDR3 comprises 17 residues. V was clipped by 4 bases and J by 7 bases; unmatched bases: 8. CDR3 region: CASSSSTSGRGDGELFF. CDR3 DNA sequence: TGTGCCAGCAGCTCCTCGACTAGCGGGAGGGGTGACGGGGAGCTGTTTTTT.

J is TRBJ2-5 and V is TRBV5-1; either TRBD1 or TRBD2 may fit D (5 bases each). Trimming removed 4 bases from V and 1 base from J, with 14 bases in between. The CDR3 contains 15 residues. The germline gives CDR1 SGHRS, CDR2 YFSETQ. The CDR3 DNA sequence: TGCGCCAGCAGCGATGGGGCGGGCCGCCAAGAGACCCAGTACTTC. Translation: CASSDGAGRQETQYF. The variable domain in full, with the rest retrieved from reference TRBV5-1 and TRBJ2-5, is KAGVTQTPRYLIKTRGQQVTLSCSPISGHRSVSWYQQTPGQGLQFLFEYFSETQRNKGNFPGRFSGRQFSNSRSEMNVSTLELGDSALYLCASSDGAGRQETQYFGPGTRLLVL.

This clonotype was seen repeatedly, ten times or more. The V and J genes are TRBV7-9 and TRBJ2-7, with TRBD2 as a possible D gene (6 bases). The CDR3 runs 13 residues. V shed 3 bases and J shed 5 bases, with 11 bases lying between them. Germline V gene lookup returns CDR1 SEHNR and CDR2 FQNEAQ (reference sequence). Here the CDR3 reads CASSFPGENEQYF. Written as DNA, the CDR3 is TGTGCCAGCAGCTTCCCGGGAGAGAACGAGCAGTACTTC.

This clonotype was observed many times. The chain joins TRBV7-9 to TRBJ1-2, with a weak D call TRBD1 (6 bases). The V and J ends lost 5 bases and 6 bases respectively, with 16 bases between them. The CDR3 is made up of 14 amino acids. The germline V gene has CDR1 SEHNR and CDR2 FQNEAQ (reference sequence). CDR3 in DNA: TGTGCCAGCAGCACCCGCCTGGCAGGGGATGGCTACACCTTC. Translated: CASSTRLAGDGYTF.

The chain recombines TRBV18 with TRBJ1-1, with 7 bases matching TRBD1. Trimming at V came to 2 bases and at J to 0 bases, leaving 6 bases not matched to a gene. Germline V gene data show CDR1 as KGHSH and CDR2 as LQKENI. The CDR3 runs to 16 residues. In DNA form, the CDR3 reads TGTGCCAGCTCACCATATCTAGACAGGGTGAACACTGAAGCTTTCTTT. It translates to CASSPYLDRVNTEAFF.

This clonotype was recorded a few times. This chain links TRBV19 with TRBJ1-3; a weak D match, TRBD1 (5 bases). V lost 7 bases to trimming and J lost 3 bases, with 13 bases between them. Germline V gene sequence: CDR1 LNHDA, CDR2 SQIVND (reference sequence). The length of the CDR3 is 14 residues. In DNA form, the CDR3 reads TGTGCCAGTATCGACAGATACCGTGGAAACACCATATATTTT. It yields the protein CASIDRYRGNTIYF.

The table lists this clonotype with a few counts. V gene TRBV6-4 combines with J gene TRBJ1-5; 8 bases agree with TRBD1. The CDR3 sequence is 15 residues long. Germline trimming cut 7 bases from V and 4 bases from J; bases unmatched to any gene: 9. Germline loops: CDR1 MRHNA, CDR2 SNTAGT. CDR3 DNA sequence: TGTGCCAGCACCAGCGACAGGGGACGGAATCAGCCCCAGCATTTT. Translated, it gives CASTSDRGRNQPQHF.

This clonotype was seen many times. The CDR3 protein is CASSERAGVYEQYF. In DNA form, the CDR3 reads TGTGCCAGCAGTGAACGAGCGGGAGTCTACGAGCAGTACTTC. This chain links TRBV2 with TRBJ2-7; 8 positions match TRBD2. From germline, CDR1 is SNHLY and CDR2 FYNNEI. CDR3 length: 14 amino acids. With V trimmed by 2 bases and J by 3 bases, 3 bases remained unmatched.

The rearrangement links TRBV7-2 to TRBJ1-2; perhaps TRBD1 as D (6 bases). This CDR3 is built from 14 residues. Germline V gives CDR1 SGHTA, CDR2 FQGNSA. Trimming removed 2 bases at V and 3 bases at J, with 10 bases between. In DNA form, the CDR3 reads TGTGCCAGCAGCTTAATGGGGGGCGACTATGGCTACACCTTC. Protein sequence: CASSLMGGDYGYTF. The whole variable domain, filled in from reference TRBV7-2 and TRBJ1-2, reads GAGVSQSPSNKVTEKGKDVELRCDPISGHTALYWYRQSLGQGLEFLIYFQGNSAPDKSGLPSDRFSAERTGGSVSTLTIQRTQQEDSAVYLCASSLMGGDYGYTFGSGTRLTVV.

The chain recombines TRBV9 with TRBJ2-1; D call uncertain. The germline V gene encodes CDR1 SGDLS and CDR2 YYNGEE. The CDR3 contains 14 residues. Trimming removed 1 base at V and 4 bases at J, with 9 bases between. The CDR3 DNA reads TGTGCCAGCAGCGTATTTCCCGGATACAATGAGCAGTTCTTC. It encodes CASSVFPGYNEQFF.

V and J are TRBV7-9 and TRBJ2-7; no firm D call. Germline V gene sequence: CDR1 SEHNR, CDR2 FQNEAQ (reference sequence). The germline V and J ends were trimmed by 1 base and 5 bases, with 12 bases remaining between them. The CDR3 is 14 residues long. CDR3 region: CASSLGGSVDEQYF. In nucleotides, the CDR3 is TGTGCCAGCAGCTTAGGGGGATCGGTCGACGAGCAGTACTTC. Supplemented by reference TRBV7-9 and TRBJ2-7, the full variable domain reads DTGVSQNPRHKITKRGQNVTFRCDPISEHNRLYWYRQTLGQGPEFLTYFQNEAQLEKSRLLSDRFSAERPKGSFSTLEIQRTEQGDSAMYLCASSLGGSVDEQYFGPGTRLTVT.